What follows describes a single T cell receptor beta chain. Its antigen remains unidentified. The same CDR3 arises from other DNA sequences in this sample as well. CDR3 length: 14 amino acids. V was trimmed by 0 bases and J by 1 base, leaving 6 bases between them. In germline, CDR1 is MNHEY, CDR2 SVGAGI. The data originate from a study of OX40 agonist ivuxolimab in advanced cancers. Study-wide results and limits: Also present in some nonresponders was a low level of normalized T-cell clonal expansion.

Clones were sequenced by immunoSEQ multiplex PCR, and TCRdb holds only the in-frame ones, with some missing. The sample has 22,000 or so clones, around three quarters seen once. The sequenced sample was CD4+ or CD8+ T cells sorted from blood, obtained in a trial of the OX40 agonist ivuxolimab. The receptor comes from an adult with an advanced solid tumor such as melanoma, head and neck, liver or kidney cancer. The chain joins TRBV6-5 to TRBJ1-1; D may be TRBD1 (6 bases). CDR3 bases: TGTGCCAGCAGTTACTCAGGGGGGAACACTGAAGCTTTCTTT. Protein: CASSYSGGNTEAFF.